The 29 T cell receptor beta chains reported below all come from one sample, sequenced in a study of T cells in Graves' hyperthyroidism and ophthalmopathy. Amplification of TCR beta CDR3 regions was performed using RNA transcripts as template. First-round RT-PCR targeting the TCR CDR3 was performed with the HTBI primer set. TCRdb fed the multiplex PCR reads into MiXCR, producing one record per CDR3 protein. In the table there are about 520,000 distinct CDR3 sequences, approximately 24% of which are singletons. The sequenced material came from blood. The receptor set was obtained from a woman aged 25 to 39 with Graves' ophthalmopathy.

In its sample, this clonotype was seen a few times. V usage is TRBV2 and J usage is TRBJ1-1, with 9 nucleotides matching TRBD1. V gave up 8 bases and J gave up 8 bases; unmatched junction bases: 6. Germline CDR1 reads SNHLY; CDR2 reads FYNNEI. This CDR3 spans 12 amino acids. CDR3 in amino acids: CASSGTGKEAFF. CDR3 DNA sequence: TGTGCCAGCTCCGGGACAGGGAAAGAAGCTTTCTTT.

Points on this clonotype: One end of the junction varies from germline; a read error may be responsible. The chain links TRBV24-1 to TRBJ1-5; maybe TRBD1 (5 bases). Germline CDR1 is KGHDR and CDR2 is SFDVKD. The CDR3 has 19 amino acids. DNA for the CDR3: TGTGCCACCAGTGATTTGGGTGCAGGGAGGGCGCTTAGCAATCAGCCGCAGCATTTT. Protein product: CATSDLGAGRALSNQPQHF.

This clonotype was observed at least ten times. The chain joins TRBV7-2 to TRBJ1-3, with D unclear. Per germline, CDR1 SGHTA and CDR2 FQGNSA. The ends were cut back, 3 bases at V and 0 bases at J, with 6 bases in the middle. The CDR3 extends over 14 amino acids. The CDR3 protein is CASSFSLSGNTIYF. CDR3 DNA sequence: TGTGCCAGCAGCTTTAGTCTCTCTGGAAACACCATATATTTT.

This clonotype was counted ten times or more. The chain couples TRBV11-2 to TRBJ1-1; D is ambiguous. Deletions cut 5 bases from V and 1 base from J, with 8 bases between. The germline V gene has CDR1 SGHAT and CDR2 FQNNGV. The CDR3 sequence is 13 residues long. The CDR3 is CASSPDPNTEAFF. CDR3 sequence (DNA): TGTGCCAGCAGCCCGGACCCGAACACTGAAGCTTTCTTT.

The CDR3 spells CATSRVKGGFFQPQHF. The CDR3 nucleotides are TGTGCCACCAGCAGGGTCAAAGGGGGCTTTTTTCAGCCCCAGCATTTT. The chain combines TRBV15 with TRBJ1-5; 7 bases match TRBD1. Losses at the gene ends were 3 bases for V and 6 bases for J; bases not matched to a gene: 11. The CDR3 sequence is 16 residues long. The V gene's germline CDR1 is LNHNV and CDR2 YYDKDF (reference sequence).

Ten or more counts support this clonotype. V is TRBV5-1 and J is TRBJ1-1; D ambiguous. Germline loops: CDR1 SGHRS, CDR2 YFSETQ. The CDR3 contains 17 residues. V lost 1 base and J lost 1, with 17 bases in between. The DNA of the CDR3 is TGCGCCAGCAGCTTGAGAGCCAGAACGGGCTCGAACACTGAAGCTTTCTTT. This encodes CASSLRARTGSNTEAFF.

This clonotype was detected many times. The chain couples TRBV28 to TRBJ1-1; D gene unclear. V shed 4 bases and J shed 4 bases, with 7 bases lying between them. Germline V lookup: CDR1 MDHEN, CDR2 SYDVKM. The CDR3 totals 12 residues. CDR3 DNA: TGTGCCAGCAGTTGGCGAGGCACTGAAGCTTTCTTT. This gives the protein CASSWRGTEAFF.

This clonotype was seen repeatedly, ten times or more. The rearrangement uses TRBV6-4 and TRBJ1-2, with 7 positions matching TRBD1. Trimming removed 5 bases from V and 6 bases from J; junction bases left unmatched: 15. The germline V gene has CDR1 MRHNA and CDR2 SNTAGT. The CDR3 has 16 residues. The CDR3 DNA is TGTGCCAGCAGTTCCCTCCCTAGACAGGGTGGGGATGGCTACACCTTC. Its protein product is CASSSLPRQGGDGYTF.

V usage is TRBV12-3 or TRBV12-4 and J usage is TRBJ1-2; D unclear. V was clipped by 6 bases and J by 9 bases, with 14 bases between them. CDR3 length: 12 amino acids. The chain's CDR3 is CASSIGLESYTF. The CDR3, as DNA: TGTGCCAGCAGCATAGGGCTCGAAAGCTACACCTTC.

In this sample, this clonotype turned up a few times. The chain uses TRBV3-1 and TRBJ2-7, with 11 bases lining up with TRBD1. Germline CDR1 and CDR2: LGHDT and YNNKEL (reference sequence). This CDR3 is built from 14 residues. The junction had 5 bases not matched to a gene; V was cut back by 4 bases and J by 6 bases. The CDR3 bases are TGTGCCAGCAGCCCTGGACAGGGGGCGGTCGAGCAGTACTTC. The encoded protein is CASSPGQGAVEQYF.

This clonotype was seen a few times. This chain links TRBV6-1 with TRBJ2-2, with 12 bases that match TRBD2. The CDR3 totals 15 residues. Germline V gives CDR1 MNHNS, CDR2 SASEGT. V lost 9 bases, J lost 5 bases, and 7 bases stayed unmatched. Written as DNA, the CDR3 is TGTGCCAGTAAGCCGGGACTAGCGGGTACCGGGGAGCTGTTTTTT. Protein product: CASKPGLAGTGELFF.

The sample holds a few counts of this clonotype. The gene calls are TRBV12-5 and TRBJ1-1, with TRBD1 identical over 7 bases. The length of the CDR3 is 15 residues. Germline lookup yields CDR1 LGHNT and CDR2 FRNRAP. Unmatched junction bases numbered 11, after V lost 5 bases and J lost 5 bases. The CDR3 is CASGQRRGLGTEAFF. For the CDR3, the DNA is TGTGCTAGTGGTCAACGGAGGGGGCTTGGGACTGAAGCTTTCTTT.

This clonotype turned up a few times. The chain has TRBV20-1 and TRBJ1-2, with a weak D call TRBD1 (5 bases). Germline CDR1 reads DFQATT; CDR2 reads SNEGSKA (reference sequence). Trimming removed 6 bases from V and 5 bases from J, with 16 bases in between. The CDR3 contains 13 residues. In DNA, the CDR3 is TGCAGTGCCCCTCGGCCAGGGATGTATGGCTACACCTTC. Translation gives CSAPRPGMYGYTF.

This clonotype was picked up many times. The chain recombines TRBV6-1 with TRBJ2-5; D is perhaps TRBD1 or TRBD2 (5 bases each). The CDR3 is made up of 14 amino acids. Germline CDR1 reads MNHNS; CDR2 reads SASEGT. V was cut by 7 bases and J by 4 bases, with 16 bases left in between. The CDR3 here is CASNPRGAGETQYF. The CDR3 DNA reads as TGTGCCAGCAACCCACGAGGGGCAGGAGAGACCCAGTACTTC.

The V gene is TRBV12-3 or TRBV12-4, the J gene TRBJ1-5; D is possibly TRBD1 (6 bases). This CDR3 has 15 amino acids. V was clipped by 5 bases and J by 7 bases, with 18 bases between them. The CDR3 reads CASSPSQGGGQPQHF. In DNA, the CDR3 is TGTGCCAGCAGTCCCTCCCAAGGGGGAGGGCAGCCCCAGCATTTT.

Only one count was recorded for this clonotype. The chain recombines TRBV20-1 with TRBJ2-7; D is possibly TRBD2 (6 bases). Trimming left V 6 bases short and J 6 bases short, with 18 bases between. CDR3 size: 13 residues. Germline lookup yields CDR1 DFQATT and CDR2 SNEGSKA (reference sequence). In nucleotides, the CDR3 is TGCAGTGCCATCCCGTGGAGGGAAGGCGAGCAGTACTTC. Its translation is CSAIPWREGEQYF.

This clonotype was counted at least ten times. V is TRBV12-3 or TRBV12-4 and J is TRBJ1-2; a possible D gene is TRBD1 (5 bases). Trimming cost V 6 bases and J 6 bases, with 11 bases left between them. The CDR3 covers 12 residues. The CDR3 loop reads CASRGPFDGYTF. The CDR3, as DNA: TGTGCCAGCAGGGGGCCATTCGATGGCTACACCTTC.

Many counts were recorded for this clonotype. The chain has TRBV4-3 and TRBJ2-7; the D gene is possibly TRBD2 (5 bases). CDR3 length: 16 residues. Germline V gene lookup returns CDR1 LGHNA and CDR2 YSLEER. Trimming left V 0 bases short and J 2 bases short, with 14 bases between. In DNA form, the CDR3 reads TGCGCCAGCAGCCAAGATAGCGCAGAAAAAACCTACGAGCAGTACTTC. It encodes CASSQDSAEKTYEQYF.

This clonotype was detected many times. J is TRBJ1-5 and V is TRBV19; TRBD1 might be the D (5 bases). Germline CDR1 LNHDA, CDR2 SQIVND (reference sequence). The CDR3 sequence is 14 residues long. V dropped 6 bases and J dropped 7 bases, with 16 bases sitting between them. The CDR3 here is CASRLEEGRQPQHF. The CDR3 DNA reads TGTGCCAGTAGACTTGAGGAGGGGAGGCAGCCCCAGCATTTT.

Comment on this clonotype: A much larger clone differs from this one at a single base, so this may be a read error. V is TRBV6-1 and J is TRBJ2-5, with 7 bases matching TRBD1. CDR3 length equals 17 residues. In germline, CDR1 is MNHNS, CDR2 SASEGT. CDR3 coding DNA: TGTGCCAGCAGTCTTCCGCTCGACAGGGTCGATCAAGAGACCAAGTACTTC. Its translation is CASSLPLDRVDQETKYF.

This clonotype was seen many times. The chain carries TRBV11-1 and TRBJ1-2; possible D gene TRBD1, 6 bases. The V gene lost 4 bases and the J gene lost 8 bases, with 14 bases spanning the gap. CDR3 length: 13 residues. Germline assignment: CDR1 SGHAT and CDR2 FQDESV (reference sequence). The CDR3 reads CASSSYRDEGYTF. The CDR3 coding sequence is TGTGCCAGCAGCTCCTACAGGGATGAGGGCTACACCTTC.

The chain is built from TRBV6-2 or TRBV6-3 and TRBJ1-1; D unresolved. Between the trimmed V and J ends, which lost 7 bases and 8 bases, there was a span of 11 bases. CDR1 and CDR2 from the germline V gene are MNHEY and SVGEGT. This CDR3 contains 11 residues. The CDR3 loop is CASMRGLEAFF. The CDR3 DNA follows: TGTGCCAGCATGCGGGGTTTGGAAGCTTTCTTT.

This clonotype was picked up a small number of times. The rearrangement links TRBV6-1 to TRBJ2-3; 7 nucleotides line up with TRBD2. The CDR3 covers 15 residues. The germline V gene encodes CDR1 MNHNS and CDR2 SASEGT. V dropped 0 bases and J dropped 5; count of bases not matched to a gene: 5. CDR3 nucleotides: TGTGCCAGCAGTGAAGCGCTTCGCGGGGGAGATACGCAGTATTTT. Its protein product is CASSEALRGGDTQYF.

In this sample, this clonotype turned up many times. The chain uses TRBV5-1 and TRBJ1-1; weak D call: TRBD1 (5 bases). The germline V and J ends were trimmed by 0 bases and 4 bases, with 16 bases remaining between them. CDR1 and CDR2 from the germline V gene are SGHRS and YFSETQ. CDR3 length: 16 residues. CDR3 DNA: TGCGCCAGCAGCTTGGTCACCGGGGGGTCGGGCACTGAAGCTTTCTTT. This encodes CASSLVTGGSGTEAFF.

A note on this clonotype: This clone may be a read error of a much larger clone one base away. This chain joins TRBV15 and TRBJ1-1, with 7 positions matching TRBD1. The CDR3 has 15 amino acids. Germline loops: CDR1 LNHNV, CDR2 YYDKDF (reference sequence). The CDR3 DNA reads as TGTGTCACCAGCAGAGAGGACAGGATAGACACTGAAGCTTTCTTT. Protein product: CVTSREDRIDTEAFF.

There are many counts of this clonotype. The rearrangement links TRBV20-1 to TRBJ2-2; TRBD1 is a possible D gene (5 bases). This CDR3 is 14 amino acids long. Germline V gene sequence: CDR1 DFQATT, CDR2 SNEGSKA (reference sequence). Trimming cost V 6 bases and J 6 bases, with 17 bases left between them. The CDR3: CSAPRPTGSGELFF. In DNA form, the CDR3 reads TGCAGTGCCCCCCGGCCCACAGGTTCCGGGGAGCTGTTTTTT.

The DNA for the CDR3 is TGTGCCAGCTCACCTCTCAGGGCAGACTATGGCTACACCTTC. This translates into CASSPLRADYGYTF. This chain joins TRBV18 and TRBJ1-2; D may be TRBD1 (5 bases). V lost 3 bases and J 3 bases, leaving 11 bases between the germline ends. This CDR3 has 14 residues. Germline V gene sequence: CDR1 KGHSH, CDR2 LQKENI.

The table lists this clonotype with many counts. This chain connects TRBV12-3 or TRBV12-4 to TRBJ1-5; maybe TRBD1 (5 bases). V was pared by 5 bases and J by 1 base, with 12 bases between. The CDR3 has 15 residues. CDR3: CASSALGDSNQPQHF. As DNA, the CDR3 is TGTGCCAGCAGTGCCTTAGGGGACAGCAATCAGCCCCAGCATTTT.

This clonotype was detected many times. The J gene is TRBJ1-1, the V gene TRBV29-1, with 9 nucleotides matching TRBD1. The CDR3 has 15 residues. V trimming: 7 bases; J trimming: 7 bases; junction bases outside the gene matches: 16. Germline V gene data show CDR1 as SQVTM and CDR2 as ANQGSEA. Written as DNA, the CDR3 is TGCAGCGCTTTTCCGGGGACAGGGTTTTCAAGTGAAGCTTTCTTT. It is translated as CSAFPGTGFSSEAFF. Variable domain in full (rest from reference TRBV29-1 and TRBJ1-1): SAVISQKPSRDICQRGTSLTIQCQVDSQVTMMFWYRQQPGQSLTLIATANQGSEATYESGFVIDKFPISRPNLTFSTLTVSNMSPEDSSIYLCSAFPGTGFSSEAFFGQGTRLTVV.